This T cell receptor (beta chain) was obtained from a study of blood T cell repertoires in COVID-19 (dated by TCRdb to the early 2020s). For the wider study: Samples from collaborators originated in the United States, Italy and Spain and spanned both the acute and convalescent phases of COVID-19. The prospective study material was composed of cDNA or gDNA derived from T cells, B-cell-depleted T cells, or PBMCs. Subjects who had been exposed to COVID-19, were actively infected with it, or had recovered from it provided the deeply sampled blood TCRbeta repertoires that made up the dataset. A freely available public database, intended as a resource for researchers studying the immune response to SARS-CoV-2, is where the repertoires were released. Samples were obtained from the ongoing ImmuneRACE study (first 160 participants) and from about 1,300 subjects provided by 6 global collaborators. Nearly every sample came with metadata listing a de-identified subject ID, COVID-19 status, age in years and sex. HLA class I and class II types, where available, came from metadata supplied by the sample provider rather than from assay-based typing.

The germline V gene encodes CDR1 ENHRY and CDR2 SYGVKD. The CDR3 covers 14 residues, taking in both the cysteine and the phenylalanine. Only the CDR3 portion is preserved as DNA: 42 bases, with reading frame beginning at the first base. Trimming removed 2 bases from V and 1 base from J, leaving 8 bases between the germline ends. The collaborating institutions used their own protocols to collect whole blood in K2EDTA tubes. Collaborator samples were shipped for TCRbeta analysis as frozen whole blood, isolated PBMCs, or DNA extracted from either sample type. The immunoSEQ Assay, a bias-controlled multiplex PCR, was used to amplify TCRbeta CDR3 regions from genomic DNA. As for the original processing: The number of nucleated cells in each sample was estimated by amplification of reference gene primers within the assay. To quantify the absolute abundance of each unique TCRbeta CDR3 rearrangement, sequence reads were collapsed and filtered. For each sample, productive Simpson clonality was calculated as the square root of Simpson's diversity index over productive rearrangements. As stored in TCRdb, this immuneACCESS dataset retains in-frame rearrangements with V and J assigned. A fraction of the clones does not appear; measured against another copy, unresolved V genes explain less than half of the discrepancy, and the remainder lacks a known reason. Clonal size and the V and J genes are those of that table, whereas D and trimming came from the DNA. The table for this sample lists roughly 300,000 clones; about 82% of them were counted only once. The ten largest clones represent around 7.8% of the sample.

Study-level results and caveats: How much clinical and demographic metadata was included differed by source and by participant, and the metadata was provided uncurated.

A note on this clone: Its target antigen remains unknown. No much larger clonotype is one base removed from it; base qualities were not supplied.

The chain is encoded by TRBV10-3 joined to TRBJ1-1, with a tentative D gene TRBD1 over 5 matching bases. This receptor was identified in a human donor in a cohort sampled during active COVID-19. Sequencing was done on a sample of peripheral blood. The bases are TGTGCCATCAGTGAGCCAGGGCAGAACACTGAAGCTTTCTTT. It encodes CAISEPGQNTEAFF.